The 23 T cell receptor beta chains reported below all come from one sample, sequenced in a study of blood T cells in healthy people across ages. With a J-beta primer mix and a sample-barcoded 5' primer, a second PCR ran roughly 6 to 11 cycles. Via MiXCR, TCRdb re-called the 5' RACE reads, giving one row per CDR3 protein. The table lists some 850,000 distinct CDR3 sequences, about a quarter of them singletons. These same records also appear under a second study, on T cells of mothers and their children.

Sequenced input: blood. The receptors stem from a boy younger than 18 in good health.

This clonotype appeared a few times. This chain links TRBV12-3 or TRBV12-4 with TRBJ2-1, with D unclear. The CDR3 has 12 residues. The V end lost 2 bases, the J end lost 12 bases, and 11 bases lay between the germline ends. The CDR3 DNA reads TGTGCCAGCAGTTTACAGGAAATAAGGCAGTTCTTC. It specifies CASSLQEIRQFF.

The chain carries TRBV6-5 and TRBJ2-5, with 8 nucleotides matching TRBD1. The CDR3 extends over 15 amino acids. CDR1 and CDR2 (germline): MNHEY, SVGAGI. V was pared by 5 bases and J by 5 bases, with 10 bases of the junction left unmatched. The CDR3 region has the DNA TGTGCCAGCAGTACCGGGACAGGAGTTTTGGAGACCCAGTACTTC. This sequence encodes CASSTGTGVLETQYF.

V gene TRBV9 combines with J gene TRBJ2-4, with 7 bases matching TRBD1. V lost 4 bases to trimming and J lost 8 bases; unmatched junction nucleotides: 12. Germline V gene sequence: CDR1 SGDLS, CDR2 YYNGEE. There are 15 residues in the CDR3. CDR3 sequence reads: CASSPSGQAGDIQYF. Here the CDR3 DNA reads TGTGCCAGCAGCCCATCTGGACAGGCTGGGGACATTCAGTACTTC.

The J gene is TRBJ2-3, the V gene TRBV4-1; no clear D. Germline loops: CDR1 MGHRA, CDR2 YSYEKL. This CDR3 has 14 amino acids. Trimming pared 0 bases from V and 4 bases from J, leaving 8 bases between. DNA for the CDR3: TGCGCCAGCAGCCAAGATCGCCTCTCAGATACGCAGTATTTT. Protein: CASSQDRLSDTQYF.

In its sample, this clonotype was seen a few times. The chain couples TRBV28 to TRBJ1-2, with 9 bases fitting TRBD1. Germline values: CDR1 MDHEN, CDR2 SYDVKM. V shed 4 bases and J 2 bases; nucleotides not matched to a gene: 8. The CDR3 contains 16 residues. The CDR3 protein is CASSSLRDRANYGYTF. As DNA, the CDR3 is TGTGCCAGCAGTTCGCTCCGGGACAGGGCAAACTATGGCTACACCTTC.

Ten or more counts support this clonotype. The V call is TRBV18, the J call TRBJ2-1; no clear D. The germline V gene has CDR1 KGHSH and CDR2 LQKENI. Trimming cost V 4 bases and J 0 bases, with 13 bases left between them. The CDR3 sequence is 16 residues long. As DNA, the CDR3 is TGTGCCAGCTCACGAACATTGGAGAGCTCCTACAATGAGCAGTTCTTC. As protein: CASSRTLESSYNEQFF.

The rearrangement joins TRBV7-9 to TRBJ2-5; D is ambiguous. The germline V and J ends were trimmed by 4 bases and 1 base, with 10 bases remaining between them. The germline V gene encodes CDR1 SEHNR and CDR2 FQNEAQ (reference sequence). The length of the CDR3 is 14 residues. This CDR3 is CASSSHRTQETQYF. Here the CDR3 DNA reads TGTGCCAGCAGCTCACACCGAACCCAAGAGACCCAGTACTTC.

The chain has TRBV12-3 or TRBV12-4 and TRBJ2-3; 15 nucleotides match TRBD2. Trimming at V came to 4 bases and at J to 3 bases, leaving 2 bases not matched to a gene. The CDR3 has 16 residues. The CDR3 here is CASSSGLAGGTDTQYF. CDR3 sequence (DNA): TGTGCCAGCAGTTCGGGACTAGCGGGGGGTACAGATACGCAGTATTTT.

This chain connects TRBV5-1 to TRBJ2-7, with a possible D match to TRBD1 (6 bases). The germline V gene encodes CDR1 SGHRS and CDR2 YFSETQ. Between the trimmed V and J ends, which lost 0 bases and 4 bases, there was a span of 8 bases. The CDR3 runs 13 residues. The CDR3 loop reads CASSLEGVYEQYF. CDR3 sequence (DNA): TGCGCCAGCAGCTTGGAGGGGGTTTACGAGCAGTACTTC.

The V call is TRBV5-5, the J call TRBJ1-6; no clear D gene. CDR1 SGHKS and CDR2 YYEKEE come from the germline V gene (reference sequence). Trimming took off 4 bases at V and 8 bases at J, with 10 bases between the two ends. This CDR3 comprises 13 residues. The DNA for the CDR3 is TGTGCCAGCAGCGCCATCCTGGATTCACCCCTCCACTTT. It is translated as CASSAILDSPLHF.

This clonotype occurred a few times. V and J are TRBV5-1 and TRBJ2-7; possibly TRBD1 for D (6 bases). Germline CDR1 reads SGHRS; CDR2 reads YFSETQ. Deletions cut 3 bases from V and 0 bases from J, with 28 bases between. The CDR3 contains 20 residues. CDR3: CASSSITGTLSLGLSYEQYF. CDR3 DNA sequence: TGCGCCAGCAGCTCGATCACCGGGACACTATCTTTGGGTCTCTCCTACGAGCAGTACTTC. The full variable domain, in which reference TRBV5-1 and TRBJ2-7 provide the parts outside the CDR3, is KAGVTQTPRYLIKTRGQQVTLSCSPISGHRSVSWYQQTPGQGLQFLFEYFSETQRNKGNFPGRFSGRQFSNSRSEMNVSTLELGDSALYLCASSSITGTLSLGLSYEQYFGPGTRLTVT.

The J gene is TRBJ2-1, the V gene TRBV28; tentatively, D is TRBD1 (7 bases). Trimming stripped 7 bases from V and 2 bases from J, with 21 bases between. Germline CDR1 is MDHEN and CDR2 is SYDVKM. CDR3 length: 17 amino acids. CDR3 DNA sequence: TGTGCCAGCAAACCCATGGGGGGCAGGGGGGCCTACAATGAGCAGTTCTTC. Its translation is CASKPMGGRGAYNEQFF.

The chain employs TRBV4-1 and TRBJ1-4; tentatively, D is TRBD1 (6 bases). The germline V gene encodes CDR1 MGHRA and CDR2 YSYEKL. V dropped 4 bases and J dropped 7 bases, with 19 bases sitting between them. The CDR3 spans 16 residues. The CDR3 is CASSPNPLGAGEKLFF. The CDR3, as DNA: TGCGCCAGCAGCCCGAACCCGTTGGGGGCGGGTGAAAAACTGTTTTTT.

This chain links TRBV20-1 with TRBJ2-5, with a weak D call TRBD2 (5 bases). The germline V and J ends were trimmed by 1 base and 3 bases, with 15 bases remaining between them. The length of the CDR3 is 15 residues. The germline gives CDR1 DFQATT, CDR2 SNEGSKA (reference sequence). This CDR3 is CSARGLSWAEETQYF. The CDR3 region has the DNA TGCAGTGCTAGAGGACTATCATGGGCAGAAGAGACCCAGTACTTC.

The chain recombines TRBV7-2 with TRBJ2-5, with 7 bases fitting TRBD2. There are 16 residues in the CDR3. The germline V gene encodes CDR1 SGHTA and CDR2 FQGNSA. Trimming cost V 2 bases and J 5 bases; bases outside gene matches: 11. This CDR3 reads CASSLSVGGSGETQYF. The CDR3 DNA follows: TGTGCCAGCAGCTTATCTGTTGGCGGGAGTGGGGAGACCCAGTACTTC.

This clonotype was counted a single time. The V gene is TRBV5-6, the J gene TRBJ2-5; TRBD2 agrees at 12 bases. With the DNA end fitting TRBJ2-1 better, the J assignment may be wrong. Germline CDR1 is SGHDT and CDR2 is YYEEEE. This CDR3 has 14 residues. The CDR3 sequence: CASSSGRARNEQFF. The CDR3 DNA reads TGTGCCAGTTCTAGCGGGAGGGCCAGGAATGAGCAGTTCTTC.

This clonotype was picked up a small number of times. The chain is built from TRBV4-1 and TRBJ2-5; D is possibly TRBD2 (5 bases). V was pared by 3 bases and J by 2 bases, with 13 bases between. The CDR3 totals 15 residues. Germline CDR1 reads MGHRA; CDR2 reads YSYEKL. CDR3 DNA sequence: TGCGCCAGCAGCCACGCCGAGAGGGAGCAAGAGACCCAGTACTTC. It is translated as CASSHAEREQETQYF.

This chain links TRBV29-1 with TRBJ1-1, with unresolved D. Between the trimmed V and J ends, which lost 4 bases and 11 bases, there was a span of 5 bases. Germline loops: CDR1 SQVTM, CDR2 ANQGSEA. The CDR3 extends over 8 amino acids. The CDR3 spells CSVAPAFF. CDR3 bases: TGCAGCGTTGCCCCCGCTTTCTTT.

This clonotype was detected a few times. The V gene is TRBV20-1, the J gene TRBJ2-7, with 9 bases identical to TRBD2. This CDR3 spans 13 amino acids. The germline CDR1 and CDR2 sequences are DFQATT and SNEGSKA (reference sequence). V lost 3 bases and J lost 2; bases outside the gene matches: 2. CDR3 region: CSARLAGPYEQYF. CDR3 in DNA: TGCAGTGCTAGGCTAGCGGGGCCCTACGAGCAGTACTTC.

This clonotype was counted a few times. The chain employs TRBV6-6 and TRBJ2-7; 11 bases agree with TRBD2. The V gene's germline CDR1 is MNHNY and CDR2 SVGAGI (reference sequence). The J segment lost 6 bases and the V segment lost 7 bases, leaving 5 bases of the junction unmatched. The CDR3 runs to 13 residues. The CDR3 loop reads CASTAGTSGEQYF. CDR3 nucleotide sequence: TGTGCCAGCACCGCCGGGACTAGCGGCGAGCAGTACTTC.

This sequence joins TRBV10-2 and TRBJ2-2, with D hard to call. Trimming removed 6 bases from V and 2 bases from J, with 10 bases in between. The CDR3 contains 14 residues. Looked up from germline, CDR1 is WSHSY and CDR2 is SAAADI. CDR3 bases: TGCGCCAGCAGGGAGCCGATTAACACCGGGGAGCTGTTTTTT. This encodes CASREPINTGELFF.

The J gene is TRBJ2-7, the V gene TRBV2; TRBD2 aligns across 9 bases. Per germline, CDR1 SNHLY and CDR2 FYNNEI. The CDR3 has 13 residues. V lost 10 bases to trimming and J lost 7 bases; unmatched junction nucleotides: 11. The CDR3 loop is CATNSGGSGEQYF. The CDR3 DNA reads TGTGCCACCAACAGCGGGGGGTCGGGAGAGCAGTACTTC.

The sample holds a few counts of this clonotype. One junction end does not reproduce the germline sequence, and a read error may be involved. The V and J genes are TRBV20-1 and TRBJ2-5; 10 bases fit TRBD2. The J call may be incorrect, as the DNA end agrees better with TRBJ2-1. CDR3 length: 15 residues. Germline values: CDR1 DFQATT, CDR2 SNEGSKA (reference sequence). CDR3 DNA sequence: TGCAGTGCTCGAGATAGCGGGGGGCTTGGCAATGAGCAGTTCTTC. Its protein is CSARDSGGLGNEQFF.